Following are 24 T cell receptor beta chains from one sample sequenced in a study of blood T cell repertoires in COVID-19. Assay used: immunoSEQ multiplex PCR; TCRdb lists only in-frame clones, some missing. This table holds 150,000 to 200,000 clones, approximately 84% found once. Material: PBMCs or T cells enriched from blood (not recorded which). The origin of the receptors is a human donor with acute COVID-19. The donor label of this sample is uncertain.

The CDR3 nucleotides read TGTGCCAGCACCCCCCCGGGGGGGCCTGATACGCAGTATTTT. It is translated as CASTPPGGPDTQYF. J is TRBJ2-3 and V is TRBV7-9, with 8 nucleotides matching TRBD2. Germline CDR1 SEHNR, CDR2 FQNEAQ (reference sequence). The CDR3 is 14 residues long. The junction had 9 bases not matched to a gene; V was cut back by 7 bases and J by 6 bases.

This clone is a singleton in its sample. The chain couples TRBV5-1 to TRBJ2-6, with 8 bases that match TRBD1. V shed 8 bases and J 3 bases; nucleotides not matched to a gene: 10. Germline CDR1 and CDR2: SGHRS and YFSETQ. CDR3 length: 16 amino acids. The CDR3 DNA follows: TGCGCCAGTGGACAGGGAGAAGGATTTGGGGCCAACGTCCTGACTTTC. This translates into CASGQGEGFGANVLTF.

The CDR3 protein is CASSTGRGDTQYF. In nucleotides, the CDR3 is TGTGCCAGCAGCACGGGGAGGGGAGATACGCAGTATTTT. The chain employs TRBV9 and TRBJ2-3; 7 bases map to TRBD2. Per germline, CDR1 SGDLS and CDR2 YYNGEE. The CDR3 sequence is 13 residues long. The V gene end was trimmed by 4 bases and the J gene end by 5 bases; junction bases not matched to a gene: 4.

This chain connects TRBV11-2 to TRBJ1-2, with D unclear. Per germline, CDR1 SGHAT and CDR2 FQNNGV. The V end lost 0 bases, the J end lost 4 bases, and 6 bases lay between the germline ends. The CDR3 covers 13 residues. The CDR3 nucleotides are TGTGCCAGCAGCTTAGATCCAGGCTATGGCTACACCTTC. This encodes CASSLDPGYGYTF.

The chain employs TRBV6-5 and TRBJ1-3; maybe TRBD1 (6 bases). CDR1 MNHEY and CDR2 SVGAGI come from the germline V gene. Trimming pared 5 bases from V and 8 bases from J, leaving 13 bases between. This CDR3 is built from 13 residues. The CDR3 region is CASSRTAHDTIYF. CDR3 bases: TGTGCCAGCAGTCGGACAGCCCACGACACCATATATTTT.

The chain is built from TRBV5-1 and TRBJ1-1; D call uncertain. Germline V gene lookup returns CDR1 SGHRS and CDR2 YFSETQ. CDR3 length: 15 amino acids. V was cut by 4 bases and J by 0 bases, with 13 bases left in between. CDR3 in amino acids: CASSLGPGMNTEAFF. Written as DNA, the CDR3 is TGCGCCAGCAGCCTGGGTCCTGGCATGAACACTGAAGCTTTCTTT.

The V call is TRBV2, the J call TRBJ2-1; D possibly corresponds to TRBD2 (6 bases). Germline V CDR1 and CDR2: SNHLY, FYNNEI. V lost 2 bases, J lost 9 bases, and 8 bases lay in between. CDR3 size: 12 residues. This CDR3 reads CASSEQAGEQFF. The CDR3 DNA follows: TGTGCCAGCAGTGAACAAGCGGGTGAGCAGTTCTTC.

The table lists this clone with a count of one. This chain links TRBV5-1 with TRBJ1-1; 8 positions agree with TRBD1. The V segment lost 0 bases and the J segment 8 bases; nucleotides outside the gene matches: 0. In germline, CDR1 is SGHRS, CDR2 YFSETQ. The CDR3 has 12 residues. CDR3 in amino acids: CASSLGQGEAFF. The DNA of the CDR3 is TGCGCCAGCAGCTTGGGACAGGGGGAAGCTTTCTTT.

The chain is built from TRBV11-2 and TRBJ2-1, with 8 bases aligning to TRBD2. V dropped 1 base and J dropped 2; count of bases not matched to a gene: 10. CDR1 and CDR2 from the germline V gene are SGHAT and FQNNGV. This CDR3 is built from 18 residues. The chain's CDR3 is CASSLGRQRGLTYNEQFF. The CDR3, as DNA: TGTGCCAGCAGCTTAGGGCGGCAGCGGGGGCTTACCTACAATGAGCAGTTCTTC.

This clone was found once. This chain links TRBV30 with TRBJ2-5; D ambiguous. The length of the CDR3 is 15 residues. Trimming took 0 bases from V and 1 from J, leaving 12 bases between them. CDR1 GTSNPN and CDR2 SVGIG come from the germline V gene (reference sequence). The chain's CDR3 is CAWSVRRSAQETQYF. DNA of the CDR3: TGTGCCTGGAGTGTAAGGCGGTCAGCCCAAGAGACCCAGTACTTC.

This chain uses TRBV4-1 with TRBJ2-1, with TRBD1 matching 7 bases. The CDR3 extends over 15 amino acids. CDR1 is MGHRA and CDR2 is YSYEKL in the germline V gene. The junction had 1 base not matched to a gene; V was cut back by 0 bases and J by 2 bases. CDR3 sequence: CASSQEGTAYNEQFF. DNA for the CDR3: TGCGCCAGCAGCCAAGAGGGGACAGCCTACAATGAGCAGTTCTTC.

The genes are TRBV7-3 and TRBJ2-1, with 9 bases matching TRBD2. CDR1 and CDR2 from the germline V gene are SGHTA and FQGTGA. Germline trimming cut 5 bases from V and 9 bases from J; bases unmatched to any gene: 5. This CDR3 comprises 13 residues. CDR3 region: CASSLGTSTEQFF. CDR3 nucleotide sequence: TGTGCCAGCAGCCTCGGGACTAGCACTGAGCAGTTCTTC.

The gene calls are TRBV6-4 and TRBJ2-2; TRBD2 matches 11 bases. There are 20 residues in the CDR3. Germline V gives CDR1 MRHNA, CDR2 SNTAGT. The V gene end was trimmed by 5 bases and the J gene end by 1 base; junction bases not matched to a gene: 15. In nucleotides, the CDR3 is TGTGCCAGCAGTTTAAAGGGGACTAGCGGCCCCCTTGGGAACACCGGGGAGCTGTTTTTT. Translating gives CASSLKGTSGPLGNTGELFF.

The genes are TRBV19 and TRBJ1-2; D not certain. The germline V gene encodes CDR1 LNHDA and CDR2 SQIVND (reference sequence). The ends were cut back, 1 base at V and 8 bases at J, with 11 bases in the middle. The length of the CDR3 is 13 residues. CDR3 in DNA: TGTGCCAGTAGTATAGGACGGGTCTGGGGCTACACCTTC. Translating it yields CASSIGRVWGYTF.

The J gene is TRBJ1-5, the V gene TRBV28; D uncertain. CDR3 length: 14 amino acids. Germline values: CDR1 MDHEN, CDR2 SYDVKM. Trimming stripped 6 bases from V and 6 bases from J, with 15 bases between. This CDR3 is CASSIRTSRQPQHF. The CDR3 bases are TGTGCCAGCAGCATCAGGACTTCTCGTCAGCCCCAGCATTTT.

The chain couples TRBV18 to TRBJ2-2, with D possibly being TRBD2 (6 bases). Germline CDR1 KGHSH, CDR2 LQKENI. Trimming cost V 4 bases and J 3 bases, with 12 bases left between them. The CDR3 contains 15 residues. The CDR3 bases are TGTGCCAGCTCACTCGTCGGGACTTACACCGGGGAGCTGTTTTTT. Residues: CASSLVGTYTGELFF.

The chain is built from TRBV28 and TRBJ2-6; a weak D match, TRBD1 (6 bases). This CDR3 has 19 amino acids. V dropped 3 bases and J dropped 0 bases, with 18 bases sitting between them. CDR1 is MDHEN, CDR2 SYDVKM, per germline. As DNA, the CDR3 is TGTGCCAGCAGTTTGGTTTTGCCGACAGGTCGCTCTGGGGCCAACGTCCTGACTTTC. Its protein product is CASSLVLPTGRSGANVLTF. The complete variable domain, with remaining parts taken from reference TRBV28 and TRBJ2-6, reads DVKVTQSSRYLVKRTGEKVFLECVQDMDHENMFWYRQDPGLGLRLIYFSYDVKMKEKGDIPEGYSVSREKKERFSLILESASTNQTSMYLCASSLVLPTGRSGANVLTFGAGSRLTVL.

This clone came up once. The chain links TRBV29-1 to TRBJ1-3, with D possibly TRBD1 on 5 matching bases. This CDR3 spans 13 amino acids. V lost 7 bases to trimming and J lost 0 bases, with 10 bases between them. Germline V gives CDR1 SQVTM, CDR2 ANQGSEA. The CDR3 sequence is CSADSFSGNTIYF. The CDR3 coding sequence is TGCAGCGCTGACAGTTTCTCTGGAAACACCATATATTTT.

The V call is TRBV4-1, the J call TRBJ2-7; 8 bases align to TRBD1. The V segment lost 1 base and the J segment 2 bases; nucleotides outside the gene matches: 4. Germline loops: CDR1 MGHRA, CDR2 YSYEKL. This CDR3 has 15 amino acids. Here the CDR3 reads CASSQGDRTTYEQYF. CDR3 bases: TGCGCCAGCAGCCAAGGGGACAGGACTACCTACGAGCAGTACTTC.

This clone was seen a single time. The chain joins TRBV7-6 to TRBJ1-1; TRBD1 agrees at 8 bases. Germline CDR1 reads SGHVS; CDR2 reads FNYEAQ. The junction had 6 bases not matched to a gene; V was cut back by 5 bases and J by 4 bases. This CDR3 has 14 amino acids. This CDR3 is CASSPGQGSTEAFF. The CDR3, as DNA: TGTGCCAGCAGCCCTGGACAGGGAAGCACTGAAGCTTTCTTT.

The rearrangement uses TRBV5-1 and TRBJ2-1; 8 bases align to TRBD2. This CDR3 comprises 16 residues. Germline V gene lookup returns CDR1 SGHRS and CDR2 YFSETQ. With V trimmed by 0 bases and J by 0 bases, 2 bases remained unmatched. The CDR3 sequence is CASSLVTSGSYNEQFF. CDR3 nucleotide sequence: TGCGCCAGCAGCTTGGTAACTAGCGGCTCCTACAATGAGCAGTTCTTC. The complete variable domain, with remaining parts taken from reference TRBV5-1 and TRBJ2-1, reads KAGVTQTPRYLIKTRGQQVTLSCSPISGHRSVSWYQQTPGQGLQFLFEYFSETQRNKGNFPGRFSGRQFSNSRSEMNVSTLELGDSALYLCASSLVTSGSYNEQFFGPGTRLTVL.

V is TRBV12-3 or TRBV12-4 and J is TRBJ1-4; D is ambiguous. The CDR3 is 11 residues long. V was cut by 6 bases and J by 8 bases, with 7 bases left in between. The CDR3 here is CASRRWEKLFF. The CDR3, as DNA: TGTGCCAGCAGGCGGTGGGAAAAACTGTTTTTT.

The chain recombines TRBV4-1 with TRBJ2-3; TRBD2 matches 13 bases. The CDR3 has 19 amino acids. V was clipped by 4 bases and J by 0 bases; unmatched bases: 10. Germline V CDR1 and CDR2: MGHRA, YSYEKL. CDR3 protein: CASSLRMGLAGTSTDTQYF. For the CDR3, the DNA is TGCGCCAGCAGCCTTAGGATGGGACTAGCGGGGACGAGCACAGATACGCAGTATTTT.

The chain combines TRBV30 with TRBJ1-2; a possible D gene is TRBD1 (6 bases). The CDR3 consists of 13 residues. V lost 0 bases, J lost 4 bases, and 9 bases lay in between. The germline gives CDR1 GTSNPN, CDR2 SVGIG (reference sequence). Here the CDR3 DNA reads TGTGCCTGGAGTGTATTACAGGGCTATGGCTACACCTTC. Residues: CAWSVLQGYGYTF.